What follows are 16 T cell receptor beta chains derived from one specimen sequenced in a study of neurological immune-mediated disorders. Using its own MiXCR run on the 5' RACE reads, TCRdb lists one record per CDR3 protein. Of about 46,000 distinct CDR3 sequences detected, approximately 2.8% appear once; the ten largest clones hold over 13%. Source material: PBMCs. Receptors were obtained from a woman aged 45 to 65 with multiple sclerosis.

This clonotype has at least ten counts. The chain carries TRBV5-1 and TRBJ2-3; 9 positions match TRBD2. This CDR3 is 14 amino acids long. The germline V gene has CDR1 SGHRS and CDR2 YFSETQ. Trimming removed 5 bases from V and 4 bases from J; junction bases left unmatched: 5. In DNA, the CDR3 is TGCGCCAGCAGTCCGGGACTAGCCGCAGATACGCAGTATTTT. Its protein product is CASSPGLAADTQYF.

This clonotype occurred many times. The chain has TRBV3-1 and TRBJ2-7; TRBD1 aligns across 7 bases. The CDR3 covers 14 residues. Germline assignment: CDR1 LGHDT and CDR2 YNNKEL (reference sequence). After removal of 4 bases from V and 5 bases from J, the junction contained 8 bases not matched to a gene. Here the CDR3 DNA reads TGTGCCAGCAGCCTATCTCCTACAGGGGACGAGCAGTACTTC. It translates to CASSLSPTGDEQYF.

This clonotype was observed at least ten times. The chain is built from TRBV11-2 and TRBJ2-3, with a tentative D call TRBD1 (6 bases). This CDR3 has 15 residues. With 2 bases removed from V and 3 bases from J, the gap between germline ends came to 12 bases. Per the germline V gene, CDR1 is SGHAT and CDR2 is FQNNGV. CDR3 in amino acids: CASSLIRGITDTQYF. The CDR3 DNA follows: TGTGCCAGCAGCTTAATCAGGGGAATAACAGATACGCAGTATTTT.

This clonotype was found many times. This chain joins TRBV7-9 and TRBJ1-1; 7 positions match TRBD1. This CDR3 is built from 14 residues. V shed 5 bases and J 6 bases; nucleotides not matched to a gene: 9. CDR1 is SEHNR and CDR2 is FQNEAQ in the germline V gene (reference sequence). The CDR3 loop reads CASSIPGGTSEAFF. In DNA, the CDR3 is TGTGCCAGCAGCATTCCAGGGGGTACATCTGAAGCTTTCTTT.

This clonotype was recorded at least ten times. The CDR3 DNA is TGTGCCATCGGAAGACAGGAGTCCGGCTATGGCTACACCTTC. Protein sequence: CAIGRQESGYGYTF. This chain joins TRBV10-3 and TRBJ1-2; possibly TRBD1 for D (6 bases). Trimming removed 8 bases from V and 4 bases from J, with 17 bases in between. Germline assignment: CDR1 ENHRY and CDR2 SYGVKD. The CDR3 totals 14 residues.

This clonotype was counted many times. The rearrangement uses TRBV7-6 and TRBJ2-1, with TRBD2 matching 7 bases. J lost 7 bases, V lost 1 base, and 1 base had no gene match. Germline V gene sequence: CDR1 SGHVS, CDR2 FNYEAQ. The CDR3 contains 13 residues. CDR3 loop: CASSLGGGNEQFF. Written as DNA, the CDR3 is TGTGCCAGCAGCTTAGGGGGGGGAAATGAGCAGTTCTTC.

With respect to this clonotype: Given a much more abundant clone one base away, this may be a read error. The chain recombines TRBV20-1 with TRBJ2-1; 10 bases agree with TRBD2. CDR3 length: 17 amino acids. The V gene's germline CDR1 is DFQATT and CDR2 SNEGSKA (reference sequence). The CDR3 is CSGVGLAGAPSYNVQFF. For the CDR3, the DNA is TGCAGTGGAGTTGGGCTAGCGGGAGCCCCCTCCTACAATGTGCAGTTCTTC.

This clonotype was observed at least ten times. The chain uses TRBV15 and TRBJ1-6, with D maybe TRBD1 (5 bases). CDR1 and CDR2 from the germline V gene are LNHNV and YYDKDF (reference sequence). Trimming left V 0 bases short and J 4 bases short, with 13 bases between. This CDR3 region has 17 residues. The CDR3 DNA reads TGTGCCACCAGCAGAGATCGAGTGGGGCTTTATAATTCACCCCTCCACTTT. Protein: CATSRDRVGLYNSPLHF.

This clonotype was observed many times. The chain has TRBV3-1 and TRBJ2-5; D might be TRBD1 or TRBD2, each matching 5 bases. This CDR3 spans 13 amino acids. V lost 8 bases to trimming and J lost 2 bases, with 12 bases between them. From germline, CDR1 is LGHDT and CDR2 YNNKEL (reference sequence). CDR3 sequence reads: CASGGVEQETQYF. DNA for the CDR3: TGTGCCAGCGGGGGAGTTGAGCAAGAGACCCAGTACTTC.

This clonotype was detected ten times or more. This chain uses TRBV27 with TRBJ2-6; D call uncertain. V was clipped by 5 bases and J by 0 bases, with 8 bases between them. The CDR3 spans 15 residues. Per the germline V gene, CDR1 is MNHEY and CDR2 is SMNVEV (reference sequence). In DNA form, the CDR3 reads TGTGCCAGCAGTGCTAAGGGCTCTGGGGCCAACGTCCTGACTTTC. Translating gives CASSAKGSGANVLTF.

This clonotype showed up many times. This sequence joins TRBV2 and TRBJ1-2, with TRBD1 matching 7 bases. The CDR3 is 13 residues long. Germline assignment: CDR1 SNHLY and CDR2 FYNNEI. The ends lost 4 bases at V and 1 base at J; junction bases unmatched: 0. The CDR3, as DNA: TGTGCCAGCAGTGGGGACAGTAACTATGGCTACACCTTC. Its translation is CASSGDSNYGYTF.

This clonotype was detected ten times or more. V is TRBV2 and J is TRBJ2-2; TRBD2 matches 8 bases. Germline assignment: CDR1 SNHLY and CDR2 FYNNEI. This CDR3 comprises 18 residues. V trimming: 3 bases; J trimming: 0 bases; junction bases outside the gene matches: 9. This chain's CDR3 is CASSEWSSGTPNTGELFF. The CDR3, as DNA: TGTGCCAGCAGTGAGTGGAGTAGCGGGACCCCGAACACCGGGGAGCTGTTTTTT.

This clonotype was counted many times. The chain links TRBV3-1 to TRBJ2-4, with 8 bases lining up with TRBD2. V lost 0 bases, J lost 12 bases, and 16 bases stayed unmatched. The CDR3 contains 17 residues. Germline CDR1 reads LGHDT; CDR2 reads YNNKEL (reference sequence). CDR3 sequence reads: CASSQEGGTSFPHRQYF. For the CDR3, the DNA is TGTGCCAGCAGCCAAGAGGGTGGGACTAGTTTCCCCCACCGTCAGTACTTC.

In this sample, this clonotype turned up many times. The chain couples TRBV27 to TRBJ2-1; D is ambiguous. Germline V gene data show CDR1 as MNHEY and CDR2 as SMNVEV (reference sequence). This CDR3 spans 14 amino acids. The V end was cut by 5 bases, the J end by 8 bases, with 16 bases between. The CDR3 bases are TGTGCCAGCAGTACTCTGCTCTCCTCGGATGAGCAGTTCTTC. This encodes CASSTLLSSDEQFF.

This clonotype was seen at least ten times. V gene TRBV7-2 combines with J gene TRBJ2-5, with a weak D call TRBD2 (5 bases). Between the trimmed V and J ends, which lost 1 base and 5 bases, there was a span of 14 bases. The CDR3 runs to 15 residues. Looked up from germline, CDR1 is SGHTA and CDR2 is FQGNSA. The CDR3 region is CASSLDGSESETQYF. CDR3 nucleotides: TGTGCCAGCAGCTTAGACGGTAGCGAGTCGGAGACCCAGTACTTC.

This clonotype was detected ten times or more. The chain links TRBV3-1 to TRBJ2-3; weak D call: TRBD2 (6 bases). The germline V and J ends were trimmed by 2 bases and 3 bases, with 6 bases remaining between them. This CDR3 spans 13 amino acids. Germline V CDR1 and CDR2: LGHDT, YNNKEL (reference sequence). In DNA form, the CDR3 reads TGTGCCAGCAGCCAACGGGGGACAGATACGCAGTATTTT. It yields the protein CASSQRGTDTQYF.